This TCR beta chain was retrieved from a study of persistence of HIV-infected CD4 T cells. Points from the study as a whole: Rare CMV-responding cells carrying HIV-1 proviruses were not analyzed separately for TCR.

Only a few counts were recorded for this clone. As yet, its antigen is unknown. Overlapping HIV-1 Gag 15-mer peptides at roughly 1 ug per peptide per mL were used. CD4+ T cells upregulating both CD40 ligand and CD69 were sorted as responding cells. These HIV-1-infected adults initiated suppressive ART in chronic infection. For at least 4 years, plasma HIV-1 RNA was undetectable (<50 copies/mL). The immunoSEQ assay was version 4, run in survey mode. This table comes from immunoSEQ multiplex PCR, and its TCRdb copy is limited to in-frame clones, with some not included. This table holds under 20,000 clones, approximately 60% found once. This CDR3 has 13 residues. From germline, CDR1 is MNHEY and CDR2 SMNVEV (reference sequence). J was trimmed by 11 bases and V by 6 bases; bases with no gene match: 10.

This sequence joins TRBV27 and TRBJ1-1; 9 bases fit TRBD1. This receptor was obtained from an adult woman with HIV who was CMV-seropositive. The sequences come from CD4+ T cells sorted from PBMCs after approximately 20-hour stimulation, collected from a patient who received antiretroviral therapy. DNA of the CDR3: TGTGCCAGCAGAACGGGACAGGGCGTGAATGCTTTCTTT. The encoded protein is CASRTGQGVNAFF.